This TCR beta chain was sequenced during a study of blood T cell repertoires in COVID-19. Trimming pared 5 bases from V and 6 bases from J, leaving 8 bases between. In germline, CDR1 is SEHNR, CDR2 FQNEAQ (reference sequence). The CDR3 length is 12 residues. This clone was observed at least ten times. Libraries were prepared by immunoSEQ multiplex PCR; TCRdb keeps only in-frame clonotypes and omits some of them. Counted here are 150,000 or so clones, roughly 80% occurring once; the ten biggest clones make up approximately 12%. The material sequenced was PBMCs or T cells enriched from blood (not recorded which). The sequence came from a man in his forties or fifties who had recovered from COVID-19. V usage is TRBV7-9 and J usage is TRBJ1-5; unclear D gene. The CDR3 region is CASSAGGQPQHF. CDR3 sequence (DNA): TGTGCCAGCAGCGCTGGCGGTCAGCCCCAGCATTTT.